This T cell receptor beta chain was sequenced during a study of regulatory T cells in long-lasting Graves disease. Germline CDR1 is SQVTM and CDR2 is ANQGSEA. V was clipped by 1 base and J by 4 bases, with 7 bases between them. The CDR3 totals 12 residues. This clonotype was found many times. Its antigen is as yet unknown. As to time point: newly diagnosed GD, antithyroid drugs for less than 3 months. From RNA extracted from PBMCs, the TCR library was made. Study-wide results and limits: Persistent patients shared more public clonotypes (approximately 2,900) than new patients (approximately 1,000).

CDR3 regions were amplified by Arm-PCR using iRepertoire HTBI primers to build TCR beta libraries. TCRdb reanalysed the multiplex PCR reads using MiXCR and keeps one entry per CDR3 protein. Of roughly 420,000 distinct CDR3 sequences listed, around 17% were seen once; the top ten hold roughly 23%. This sample also appeared in a second study, on T cells in Graves' hyperthyroidism and ophthalmopathy. That study reports: Ophthalmopathy cases were set apart from stable hyperthyroidism by a 13 V-J model.

The origin of this receptor is a woman aged 18-35 years with Graves disease. The V and J genes are TRBV29-1 and TRBJ1-1; D is undetermined. Sequenced material: peripheral blood mononuclear cells (PBMCs), taken at new diagnosis, from a patient treated with antithyroid drugs. CDR3: CSVEGTGTEAFF. The DNA for the CDR3 is TGCAGCGTTGAAGGGACTGGCACTGAAGCTTTCTTT.